The T cell receptor beta chain described here comes from a study of technical replicates of blood from a few donors. This clone is a singleton in its sample. V trimming: 9 bases; J trimming: 4 bases; junction bases outside the gene matches: 2. Per germline, CDR1 LNHDA and CDR2 SQIVND (reference sequence). The CDR3 is 12 residues long. The table came from immunoSEQ multiplex PCR; TCRdb's copy has only in-frame clones and leaves some out. The profile shows about 79,000 clones, 94% of them singletons. The sequencing sample was made of T cells isolated from PBMCs. V usage is TRBV19 and J usage is TRBJ2-5, with 10 bases identical to TRBD1. The source is a human donor in good health. The CDR3 nucleotides are TGTGCCAGCGGGGACAGGGGAGAGACCCAGTACTTC. As protein: CASGDRGETQYF.